The 10 T cell receptor beta chains reported below all come from one sample, sequenced in a study of cytomegalovirus exposure and HLA in healthy donors. Both 60 Vbeta primers and 13 Jbeta primers went into the PCR. Libraries were prepared by immunoSEQ multiplex PCR; TCRdb keeps only in-frame clonotypes and omits some of them. Its listing shows approximately 70,000 clones. The sequencing input was PBMCs. The source of these receptors is a woman in her 30s in good health and CMV-seronegative.

CDR3 DNA sequence: TGTGCCAGCAGCTTAGATGACAGGGGGAGGGCTGAAGCTTTCTTT. It yields the protein CASSLDDRGRAEAFF. The gene calls are TRBV11-2 and TRBJ1-1; 9 nucleotides match TRBD1. Trimming cost V 0 bases and J 6 bases; bases outside gene matches: 5. CDR3 length: 15 residues. Germline-derived CDR1 and CDR2 are SGHAT and FQNNGV. Based on the CDR3 plus reference TRBV11-2 and TRBJ1-1, the full variable domain is EAGVAQSPRYKIIEKRQSVAFWCNPISGHATLYWYQQILGQGPKLLIQFQNNGVVDDSQLPKDRFSAERLKGVDSTLKIQPAKLEDSAVYLCASSLDDRGRAEAFFGQGTRLTVV.

The chain carries TRBV11-3 and TRBJ2-3; 13 bases agree with TRBD2. Germline V gives CDR1 SGHNT, CDR2 YENEEA. The CDR3 has 16 residues. V lost 5 bases to trimming and J lost 1 base; unmatched junction nucleotides: 3. CDR3: CASSKGLAGRTDTQYF. CDR3 sequence (DNA): TGTGCCAGCAGCAAGGGACTAGCGGGGCGCACAGATACGCAGTATTTT.

The gene calls are TRBV15 and TRBJ1-2; 7 nucleotides agree with TRBD1. There are 17 residues in the CDR3. The V gene end was trimmed by 0 bases and the J gene end by 8 bases; junction bases not matched to a gene: 15. CDR1 and CDR2 (germline): LNHNV, YYDKDF (reference sequence). The CDR3 loop reads CATSRDGWTGNTGGYTF. The CDR3 DNA is TGTGCCACCAGCAGAGATGGATGGACAGGAAATACTGGAGGCTACACCTTC.

This chain connects TRBV18 to TRBJ1-2; D is possibly TRBD1 (6 bases). In germline, CDR1 is KGHSH, CDR2 LQKENI. The CDR3 is 17 amino acids. The V gene lost 1 base and the J gene lost 4 bases, with 19 bases spanning the gap. CDR3 DNA: TGTGCCAGCTCACCACTAGAGGTCAACAGGGCCGGCTATGGCTACACCTTC. Translation: CASSPLEVNRAGYGYTF.

The chain couples TRBV19 to TRBJ1-5, with D perhaps matching TRBD1 (5 bases). The germline V gene has CDR1 LNHDA and CDR2 SQIVND (reference sequence). Trimming removed 4 bases from V and 7 bases from J, with 20 bases in between. The CDR3 has 16 residues. CDR3 region: CASSTPDGGSEQPQHF. The DNA of the CDR3 is TGTGCCAGTAGTACTCCTGACGGGGGGTCGGAGCAGCCCCAGCATTTT.

The chain is built from TRBV29-1 and TRBJ2-7, with no clear D. V was shortened by 1 base and J by 0 bases, with 4 bases between the two germline ends. CDR3 length: 12 residues. CDR1 SQVTM and CDR2 ANQGSEA come from the germline V gene. The CDR3: CSVEGSSYEQYF. CDR3 nucleotides: TGCAGCGTTGAAGGGAGCTCCTACGAGCAGTACTTC.

The chain couples TRBV4-1 to TRBJ1-4; D ambiguous. The CDR3 has 11 residues. V lost 3 bases to trimming and J lost 14 bases, with 10 bases between them. Germline lookup yields CDR1 MGHRA and CDR2 YSYEKL. The CDR3 region is CASSHPGSLFF. As DNA, the CDR3 is TGCGCCAGCAGCCACCCCGGTTCGCTGTTTTTT.

This rearrangement joins TRBV9 to TRBJ2-3; 15 bases map to TRBD2. V lost 4 bases to trimming and J lost 2 bases; unmatched junction nucleotides: 5. There are 17 residues in the CDR3. Germline V lookup: CDR1 SGDLS, CDR2 YYNGEE. The CDR3 region is CASSPGLAGGSTDTQYF. The CDR3 DNA reads TGTGCCAGCAGCCCCGGACTAGCGGGGGGGTCCACAGATACGCAGTATTTT.

The gene calls are TRBV6-5 and TRBJ1-2, with 7 bases matching TRBD1. Germline CDR1 reads MNHEY; CDR2 reads SVGAGI. This CDR3 has 14 amino acids. Germline trimming cut 2 bases from V and 1 base from J; bases unmatched to any gene: 1. The CDR3 loop is CASSYRGLNYGYTF. The CDR3, as DNA: TGTGCCAGCAGTTACAGGGGGCTTAACTATGGCTACACCTTC.

The gene calls are TRBV6-5 and TRBJ2-7; 11 bases fit TRBD2. The CDR3 is made up of 15 amino acids. The ends lost 6 bases at V and 2 bases at J; junction bases unmatched: 6. CDR1 and CDR2 (germline): MNHEY, SVGAGI. CDR3 protein: CASRGLAGGAYEQYF. CDR3 nucleotides: TGTGCCAGCAGAGGCCTAGCGGGGGGTGCCTACGAGCAGTACTTC.